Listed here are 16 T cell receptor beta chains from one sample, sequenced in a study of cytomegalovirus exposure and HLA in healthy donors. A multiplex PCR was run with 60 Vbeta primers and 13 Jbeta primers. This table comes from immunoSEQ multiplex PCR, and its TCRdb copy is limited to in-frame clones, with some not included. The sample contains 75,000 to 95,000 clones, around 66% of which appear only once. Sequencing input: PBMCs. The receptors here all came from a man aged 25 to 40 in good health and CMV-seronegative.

The CDR3 spells CASSTLARGDEQYF. The CDR3, as DNA: TGTGCCAGCAGCACACTAGCGCGAGGAGACGAGCAGTACTTC. The V call is TRBV5-6, the J call TRBJ2-5; 7 nucleotides agree with TRBD2. Gene TRBJ2-7 matches the end of the DNA better, so the J call may be wrong. In germline, CDR1 is SGHDT, CDR2 YYEEEE. The CDR3 has 14 amino acids.

CDR3 protein: CASSPGQAGYTGELFF. For the CDR3, the DNA is TGTGCCAGCAGCCCGGGACAGGCCGGATATACCGGGGAGCTGTTTTTT. The chain recombines TRBV5-4 with TRBJ2-2, with 8 bases that match TRBD1. The germline V gene has CDR1 SGHNT and CDR2 YYREEE (reference sequence). V lost 4 bases to trimming and J lost 5 bases; unmatched junction nucleotides: 10. The CDR3 runs to 16 residues.

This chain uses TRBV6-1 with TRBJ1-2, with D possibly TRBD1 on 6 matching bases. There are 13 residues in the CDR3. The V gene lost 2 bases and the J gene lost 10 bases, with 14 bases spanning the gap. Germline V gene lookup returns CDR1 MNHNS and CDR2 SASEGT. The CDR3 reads CASSEFGRGVYTF. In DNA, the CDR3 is TGTGCCAGCAGTGAATTTGGCAGGGGCGTCTACACCTTC.

The CDR3 sequence: CASSRPGQGTNEQFF. In nucleotides, the CDR3 is TGTGCCAGCAGCAGACCGGGACAGGGTACCAATGAGCAGTTCTTC. The V and J genes are TRBV7-9 and TRBJ2-1; 9 bases align to TRBD1. The length of the CDR3 is 15 residues. Germline loops: CDR1 SEHNR, CDR2 FQNEAQ (reference sequence). V trimming: 5 bases; J trimming: 6 bases; junction bases outside the gene matches: 8.

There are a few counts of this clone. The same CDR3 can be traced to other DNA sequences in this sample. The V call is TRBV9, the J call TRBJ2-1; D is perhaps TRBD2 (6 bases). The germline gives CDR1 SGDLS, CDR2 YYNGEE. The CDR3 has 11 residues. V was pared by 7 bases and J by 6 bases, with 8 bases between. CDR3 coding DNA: TGTGCCAGCGGAGGGAGCAATGAGCAGTTCTTC. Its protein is CASGGSNEQFF.

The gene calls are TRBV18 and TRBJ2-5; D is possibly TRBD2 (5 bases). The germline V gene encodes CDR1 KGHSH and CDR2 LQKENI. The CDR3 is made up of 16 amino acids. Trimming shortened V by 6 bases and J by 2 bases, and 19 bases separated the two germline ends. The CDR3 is CASSRSRSRAQETQYF. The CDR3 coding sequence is TGTGCCAGCTCCCGTTCCCGGTCGAGGGCTCAAGAGACCCAGTACTTC.

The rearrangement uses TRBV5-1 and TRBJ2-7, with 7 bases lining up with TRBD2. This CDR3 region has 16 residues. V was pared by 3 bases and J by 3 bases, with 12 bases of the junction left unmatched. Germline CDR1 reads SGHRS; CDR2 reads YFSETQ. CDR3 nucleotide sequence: TGCGCCAGCAGCTACGCTTCGGGGGGAGGAGGCTACGAGCAGTACTTC. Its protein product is CASSYASGGGGYEQYF.

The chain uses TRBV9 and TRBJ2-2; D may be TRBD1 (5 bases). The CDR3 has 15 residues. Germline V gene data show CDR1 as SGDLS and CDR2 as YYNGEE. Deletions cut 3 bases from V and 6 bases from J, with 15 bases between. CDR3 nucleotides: TGTGCCAGCAGCGGCAGGGTTGGGTTCCCCGGGGAGCTGTTTTTT. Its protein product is CASSGRVGFPGELFF.

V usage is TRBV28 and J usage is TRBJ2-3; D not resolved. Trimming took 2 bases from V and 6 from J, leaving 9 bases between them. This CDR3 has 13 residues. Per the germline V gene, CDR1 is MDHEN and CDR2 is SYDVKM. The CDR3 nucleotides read TGTGCCAGCAGTTTACATTTCAGGGATACGCAGTATTTT. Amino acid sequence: CASSLHFRDTQYF.

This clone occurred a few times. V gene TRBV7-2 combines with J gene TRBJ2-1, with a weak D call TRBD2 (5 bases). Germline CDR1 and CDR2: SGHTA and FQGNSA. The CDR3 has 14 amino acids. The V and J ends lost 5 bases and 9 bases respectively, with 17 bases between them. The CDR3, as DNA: TGTGCCAGCAGCGGACCGACATCCGCGGGTGAGCAGTTCTTC. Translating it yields CASSGPTSAGEQFF. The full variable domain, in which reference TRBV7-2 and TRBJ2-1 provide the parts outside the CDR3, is GAGVSQSPSNKVTEKGKDVELRCDPISGHTALYWYRQSLGQGLEFLIYFQGNSAPDKSGLPSDRFSAERTGGSVSTLTIQRTQQEDSAVYLCASSGPTSAGEQFFGPGTRLTVL.

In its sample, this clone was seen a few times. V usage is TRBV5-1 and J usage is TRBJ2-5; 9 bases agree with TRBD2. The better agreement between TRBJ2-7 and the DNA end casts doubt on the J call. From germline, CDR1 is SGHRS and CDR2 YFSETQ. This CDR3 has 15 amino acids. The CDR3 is CASSGDLAGSYEQYF. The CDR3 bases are TGCGCCAGCAGCGGAGACCTAGCGGGGTCCTACGAGCAGTACTTC.

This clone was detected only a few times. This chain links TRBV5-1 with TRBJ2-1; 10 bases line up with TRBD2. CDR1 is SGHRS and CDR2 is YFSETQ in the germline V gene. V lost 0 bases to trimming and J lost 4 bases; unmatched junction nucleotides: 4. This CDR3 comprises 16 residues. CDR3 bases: TGCGCCAGCAGCTTGGATCCTAGCGGGAGATACAATGAGCAGTTCTTC. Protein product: CASSLDPSGRYNEQFF. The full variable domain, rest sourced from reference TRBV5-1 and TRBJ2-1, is KAGVTQTPRYLIKTRGQQVTLSCSPISGHRSVSWYQQTPGQGLQFLFEYFSETQRNKGNFPGRFSGRQFSNSRSEMNVSTLELGDSALYLCASSLDPSGRYNEQFFGPGTRLTVL.

CDR3 DNA: TGTGCCAGCAGCTTAGACAGCCCCAACACAGATACGCAGTATTTT. Translating gives CASSLDSPNTDTQYF. This chain uses TRBV7-8 with TRBJ2-3; no firm D call. The CDR3 extends over 15 amino acids. Trimming removed 1 base from V and 2 bases from J, with 10 bases in between. Germline V CDR1 and CDR2: SGHVS, FQNEAQ. Based on the CDR3 plus reference TRBV7-8 and TRBJ2-3, the full variable domain is GAGVSQSPRYKVAKRGQDVALRCDPISGHVSLFWYQQALGQGPEFLTYFQNEAQLDKSGLPSDRFFAERPEGSVSTLKIQRTQQEDSAVYLCASSLDSPNTDTQYFGPGTRLTVL.

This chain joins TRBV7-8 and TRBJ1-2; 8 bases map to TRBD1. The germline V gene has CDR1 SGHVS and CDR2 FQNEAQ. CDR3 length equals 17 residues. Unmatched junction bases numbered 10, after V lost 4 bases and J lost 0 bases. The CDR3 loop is CASSYDRGEGTNYGYTF. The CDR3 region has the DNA TGTGCCAGCAGCTACGACAGGGGAGAGGGAACTAACTATGGCTACACCTTC.

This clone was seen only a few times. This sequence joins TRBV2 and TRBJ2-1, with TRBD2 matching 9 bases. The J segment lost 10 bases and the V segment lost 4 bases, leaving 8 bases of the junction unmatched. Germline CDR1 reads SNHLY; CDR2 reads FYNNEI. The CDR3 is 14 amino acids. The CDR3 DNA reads TGTGCCAGCAGTGGCGGGGGGGCCTCTAGAGAGCAGTTCTTC. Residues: CASSGGGASREQFF.

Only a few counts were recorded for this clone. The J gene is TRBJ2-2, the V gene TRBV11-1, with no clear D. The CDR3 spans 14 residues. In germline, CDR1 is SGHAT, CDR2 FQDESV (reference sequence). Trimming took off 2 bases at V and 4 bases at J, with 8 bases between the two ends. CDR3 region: CASSLMRGTGELFF. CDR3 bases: TGTGCCAGCAGCTTAATGCGTGGCACCGGGGAGCTGTTTTTT.